The 14 T cell receptor beta chains listed next were all sequenced from one sample in a study of post-analysis software for immune sequencing data. Points from the study as a whole: With TRBV5-6, TRBV5-1 and TRBV20-1 included, about 5 TRBV segments were more frequent in patients than in controls.

These receptors have no identified antigens. Researchers reported that TCR beta cDNA libraries carried unique molecular identifiers. TCRdb processed the PCR reads anew with MiXCR; each CDR3 protein has one entry. The sample records approximately 770,000 distinct CDR3 sequences, under 60% being singletons. Sequencing was done on a sample of blood. These receptors were collected from a girl between 5 and 17 years old with multiple sclerosis.

This clonotype was detected once. The gene calls are TRBV4-2 and TRBJ2-5, with D possibly TRBD1 on 6 matching bases. With 1 base removed from V and 1 base from J, the gap between germline ends came to 13 bases. CDR1 and CDR2 (germline): LGHNA, YNFKEQ. The CDR3 totals 16 residues. The CDR3 spells CASSQVRQGPQETQYF. CDR3 DNA sequence: TGTGCCAGCAGCCAAGTCCGGCAGGGGCCCCAAGAGACCCAGTACTTC.

This clonotype was seen more than once but under ten times. The junction does not match germline at one end; this may be a read error. The chain combines TRBV4-2 with TRBJ2-1; D ambiguous. This CDR3 has 13 amino acids. Germline lookup yields CDR1 LGHNA and CDR2 YNFKEQ. CDR3 protein: CASSQDGGNEQFF. The CDR3 DNA is TGCGCCAGCAGCCAAGATGGCGGCAATGAGCAGTTCTTC.

This clonotype was picked up one time. This chain joins TRBV20-1 and TRBJ1-1; D gene ambiguous. Germline V lookup: CDR1 DFQATT, CDR2 SNEGSKA (reference sequence). CDR3 length: 14 residues. Trimming left V 0 bases short and J 1 base short, with 9 bases between. The CDR3 DNA reads TGCAGTGCTAGAGAGGGCACCGGGAACACTGAAGCTTTCTTT. Translation gives CSAREGTGNTEAFF.

The gene calls are TRBV7-9 and TRBJ1-2, with D perhaps TRBD1 (6 bases). The CDR3 length is 15 residues. Trimming left V 3 bases short and J 4 bases short, with 15 bases between. Germline V gene lookup returns CDR1 SEHNR and CDR2 FQNEAQ (reference sequence). The CDR3 region is CASSLSTDSSYGYTF. CDR3 nucleotides: TGTGCCAGCAGCTTGAGTACGGACAGTTCCTATGGCTACACCTTC.

The chain has TRBV7-2 and TRBJ2-3, with 11 bases aligning to TRBD1. Germline trimming cut 3 bases from V and 6 bases from J; bases unmatched to any gene: 8. CDR1 SGHTA and CDR2 FQGNSA come from the germline V gene. The CDR3 length is 16 residues. The CDR3 region is CASSFAGQGDWDTQYF. CDR3 coding DNA: TGTGCCAGCAGCTTCGCGGGACAGGGGGACTGGGATACGCAGTATTTT.

The chain carries TRBV7-9 and TRBJ1-1; 11 bases line up with TRBD1. Germline V gene lookup returns CDR1 SEHNR and CDR2 FQNEAQ (reference sequence). V was clipped by 4 bases and J by 6 bases; unmatched bases: 7. The CDR3 contains 15 residues. CDR3 DNA: TGTGCCAGCAGCTCTTCCAGGACAGGGGGCTCTGAAGCTTTCTTT. Its translation: CASSSSRTGGSEAFF.

The CDR3: CASTRGFPQFF. DNA of the CDR3: TGTGCCAGCACCCGAGGGTTTCCCCAGTTCTTC. V is TRBV12-3 or TRBV12-4 and J is TRBJ2-1, with TRBD2 as a possible D gene (5 bases). V lost 7 bases and J 13 bases, leaving 14 bases between the germline ends. CDR3 length: 11 amino acids.

The rearrangement uses TRBV7-9 and TRBJ2-7, with D perhaps TRBD2 (5 bases). Germline-derived CDR1 and CDR2 are SEHNR and FQNEAQ (reference sequence). The CDR3 contains 14 residues. The V gene lost 5 bases and the J gene lost 2 bases, with 13 bases spanning the gap. As DNA, the CDR3 is TGTGCCAGCAGCAAGGTGACGGGAACCTACGAGCAGTACTTC. Its protein product is CASSKVTGTYEQYF. The full variable domain, in which reference TRBV7-9 and TRBJ2-7 provide the parts outside the CDR3, is DTGVSQNPRHKITKRGQNVTFRCDPISEHNRLYWYRQTLGQGPEFLTYFQNEAQLEKSRLLSDRFSAERPKGSFSTLEIQRTEQGDSAMYLCASSKVTGTYEQYFGPGTRLTVT.

This clonotype was counted only a few times. This chain links TRBV4-2 with TRBJ2-5; 7 bases agree with TRBD2. Trimming took 2 bases from V and 4 from J; bases not matched to a gene: 10. CDR3 length: 16 amino acids. In germline, CDR1 is LGHNA, CDR2 YNFKEQ. CDR3 coding DNA: TGTGCCAGCAGCCAACCGTGGGGGGGTAAGAGAGAGACCCAGTACTTC. The encoded protein is CASSQPWGGKRETQYF.

The chain couples TRBV7-2 to TRBJ2-3; 12 bases agree with TRBD2. Germline-derived CDR1 and CDR2 are SGHTA and FQGNSA. This CDR3 is 17 amino acids long. Losses at the gene ends were 2 bases for V and 4 bases for J; bases not matched to a gene: 7. CDR3 DNA sequence: TGTGCCAGCAGCTTATCCCTAGCGGGAGGGCCGGCAGATACGCAGTATTTT. Its translation is CASSLSLAGGPADTQYF.

This clonotype was counted only a few times. The rearrangement uses TRBV20-1 and TRBJ2-3; 7 nucleotides match TRBD2. From germline, CDR1 is DFQATT and CDR2 SNEGSKA (reference sequence). The CDR3 covers 13 residues. V lost 1 base, J lost 6 bases, and 4 bases stayed unmatched. The CDR3 bases are TGCAGTGCTAGAGGCGGGAGTGGTGATACGCAGTATTTT. It is translated as CSARGGSGDTQYF.

The chain uses TRBV7-2 and TRBJ2-5; 9 nucleotides match TRBD1. The J call may be mistaken, given a closer DNA end match to TRBJ2-7. The V gene's germline CDR1 is SGHTA and CDR2 FQGNSA. CDR3 length: 15 residues. CDR3 region: CASSLHGQGFYEQYF. Here the CDR3 DNA reads TGTGCCAGCAGCTTACATGGACAGGGGTTCTACGAGCAGTACTTC.

The chain combines TRBV7-2 with TRBJ2-7; D is possibly TRBD1 or TRBD2 (5 bases each). V dropped 1 base and J dropped 4 bases, with 11 bases sitting between them. Germline CDR1 SGHTA, CDR2 FQGNSA. CDR3 length: 14 amino acids. CDR3 sequence: CASSLGADKYEQYF. In DNA, the CDR3 is TGTGCCAGCAGCTTAGGAGCGGACAAGTACGAGCAGTACTTC.

The V and J genes are TRBV14 and TRBJ2-1, with 8 bases matching TRBD2. The junction had 4 bases not matched to a gene; V was cut back by 1 base and J by 2 bases. The CDR3 runs to 16 residues. The germline CDR1 and CDR2 sequences are SGHDN and FVKESK. CDR3: CASSQGRAGAYNEQFF. The DNA for the CDR3 is TGTGCCAGCAGCCAAGGCCGAGCGGGGGCCTACAATGAGCAGTTCTTC.